These T cell receptor beta chains were read from a single sample in a study of OX40 agonist ivuxolimab in advanced cancers. Generated by immunoSEQ multiplex PCR, the TCRdb table keeps only in-frame clones and is missing some. The table has 75,000 to 90,000 clones, around 90% seen once; the top ten hold roughly 8.9%. The sample was CD4+ or CD8+ T cells sorted from blood, taken in a trial of the OX40 agonist ivuxolimab. Receptor source: an adult with an advanced solid tumor such as melanoma, head and neck, liver or kidney cancer. The CDR3 runs from the conserved cysteine through the conserved F or W. D genes are given only for firm matches. Clone sizes are given selectively: once, few, many, or a class where the clone is expanded.

clone size: .; V gene: TRBV7-9; D gene: .; J gene: TRBJ2-7; CDR3 DNA: TGTGCCAGCAGCTTATACAGGGCGGTAAATTACGAGCAGTACTTC; CDR3 protein: CASSLYRAVNYEQYF
clone size: .; V gene: TRBV2; D gene: .; J gene: TRBJ2-7; CDR3 DNA: TGTGCCAGCAGTGAGAGCGAGCAGTACTTC; CDR3 protein: CASSESEQYF
clone size: .; V gene: TRBV29-1; D gene: .; J gene: TRBJ2-1; CDR3 DNA: TGCAGCGTGGACCGGGACAACCAAAACAATGAGCAGTTCTTC; CDR3 protein: CSVDRDNQNNEQFF
clone size: .; V gene: TRBV19; D gene: .; J gene: TRBJ1-1; CDR3 DNA: TGTGCCAGTAGTATTACGGGGCAGTCCGAAGCTTTCTTT; CDR3 protein: CASSITGQSEAFF
clone size: .; V gene: TRBV9; D gene: .; J gene: TRBJ2-1; CDR3 DNA: TGTGCCAGCAGCGGCAATGAGCAGTTCTTC; CDR3 protein: CASSGNEQFF
clone size: few; V gene: TRBV12-5; D gene: .; J gene: TRBJ1-1; CDR3 DNA: TGTGCTAGTGGTGACAAGTACGGTGAAGCTTTCTTT; CDR3 protein: CASGDKYGEAFF
clone size: .; V gene: TRBV7-8; D gene: .; J gene: TRBJ1-5; CDR3 DNA: TGTGCCAGCAGCGATACTACAACTTCTAATCAGCCCCAGCATTTT; CDR3 protein: CASSDTTTSNQPQHF
clone size: .; V gene: TRBV15; D gene: TRBD2; J gene: TRBJ2-3; CDR3 DNA: TGTGCCACCAGCCGGGGACTAGCGGGGGGACAAGATACGCAGTATTTT; CDR3 protein: CATSRGLAGGQDTQYF
clone size: .; V gene: TRBV7-8; D gene: .; J gene: TRBJ1-1; CDR3 DNA: TGTGCCAGCAGCCCAACACCGACTGAAGCTTTCTTT; CDR3 protein: CASSPTPTEAFF
clone size: .; V gene: TRBV6-5; D gene: .; J gene: TRBJ1-1; CDR3 DNA: TGTGCCAGCAGTCCCCGTATCGGGGGGCGTTTGCAAGCTTTCTTT; CDR3 protein: CASSPRIGGRLQAFF
clone size: .; V gene: TRBV15; D gene: .; J gene: TRBJ1-5; CDR3 DNA: TGTGCCACCAGCGGGGAAGTGAATCAGCCCCAGCATTTT; CDR3 protein: CATSGEVNQPQHF
clone size: .; V gene: TRBV4-3; D gene: .; J gene: TRBJ2-3; CDR3 DNA: TGCGCCAGCAGCCAAGATGAGGCAGGTACCAGGACAGATACGCAGTATTTT; CDR3 protein: CASSQDEAGTRTDTQYF
clone size: .; V gene: TRBV28; D gene: .; J gene: TRBJ1-5; CDR3 DNA: TGTGCCAGCAGTTTAACGACCTTGGTGGTTGGCAATCAGCCCCAGCATTTT; CDR3 protein: CASSLTTLVVGNQPQHF
clone size: .; V gene: TRBV2; D gene: .; J gene: TRBJ1-5; CDR3 DNA: TGTGCCAGCAGTGAAGGGCAGGGAACTCAGCCCCAGCATTTT; CDR3 protein: CASSEGQGTQPQHF
clone size: .; V gene: TRBV6-5; D gene: .; J gene: TRBJ2-2; CDR3 DNA: TGTGCCAGCAGTTACTCAGGACAGAACGGCGGGGAGCTGTTTTTT; CDR3 protein: CASSYSGQNGGELFF
clone size: .; V gene: TRBV5-1; D gene: TRBD1; J gene: TRBJ2-7; CDR3 DNA: TGCGCCAGCAGCGGCCGGGACAGGGGAAACCACGAGCAGTACTTC; CDR3 protein: CASSGRDRGNHEQYF
clone size: once; V gene: TRBV7-3; D gene: TRBD2; J gene: TRBJ2-7; CDR3 DNA: TGTGCCAGCAGCTTAGTTGCGGGGGGGAGATACGAGCAGTACTTC; CDR3 protein: CASSLVAGGRYEQYF
clone size: .; V gene: TRBV9; D gene: TRBD2; J gene: TRBJ2-1; CDR3 DNA: TGTGCCAGCAGCGTAGAACCAGCGGGAGGGAACAATGAGCAGTTCTTC; CDR3 protein: CASSVEPAGGNNEQFF
clone size: .; V gene: TRBV30; D gene: TRBD1; J gene: TRBJ2-1; CDR3 DNA: TGTGCCCGATTTACGGGGACAGGGGCATTCTTC; CDR3 protein: CARFTGTGAFF
clone size: .; V gene: TRBV6-1; D gene: .; J gene: TRBJ2-3; CDR3 DNA: TGTGCCAGCAGTGATTTCACACGAAACACAGATACGCAGTATTTT; CDR3 protein: CASSDFTRNTDTQYF
clone size: .; V gene: TRBV14; D gene: .; J gene: TRBJ2-7; CDR3 DNA: TGTGCCAGCAGCCAAGTTCAGGTAGAGCAGTACTTC; CDR3 protein: CASSQVQVEQYF
clone size: .; V gene: TRBV19; D gene: TRBD2; J gene: TRBJ2-1; CDR3 DNA: TGTGCCAGTAGTATAGATTTGCTAGCGGGAGGTGAGCAGTTCTTC; CDR3 protein: CASSIDLLAGGEQFF
clone size: .; V gene: TRBV6-5; D gene: .; J gene: TRBJ2-7; CDR3 DNA: TGTGCCAGCAGTTACCTGGCTAGCACAACCTACGAGCAGTACTTC; CDR3 protein: CASSYLASTTYEQYF
clone size: once; V gene: TRBV7-8; D gene: .; J gene: TRBJ1-1; CDR3 DNA: TGTGCCAGCAGCAACCCTTCTAGGCAGGACGAGGGCACTGAGGCTTTCTTT; CDR3 protein: CASSNPSRQDEGTEAFF
clone size: once; V gene: TRBV10-3; D gene: .; J gene: TRBJ1-2; CDR3 DNA: TGTGCCATCAGTGTGCCCCTCTATGGCTACACCTTC; CDR3 protein: CAISVPLYGYTF
clone size: .; V gene: TRBV6-5; D gene: .; J gene: TRBJ2-1; CDR3 DNA: TGTGCCAGCAGCCCGGAGGGGGGCTACAATGAGCAGTTCTTC; CDR3 protein: CASSPEGGYNEQFF
clone size: .; V gene: TRBV7-9; D gene: .; J gene: TRBJ2-6; CDR3 DNA: TGTGCCAGCAGCCCCGTCTGGGGGGCCAACGTCCTGACTTTC; CDR3 protein: CASSPVWGANVLTF
clone size: .; V gene: TRBV27; D gene: .; J gene: TRBJ2-2; CDR3 DNA: TGTGCCAGCAGTCGAGGGACCACCGGGGAGCTGTTTTTT; CDR3 protein: CASSRGTTGELFF
clone size: .; V gene: TRBV5-1; D gene: .; J gene: TRBJ1-1; CDR3 DNA: TGCGCCAGCAGCTTGATGTCTGGGAACACTGAAGCTTTCTTT; CDR3 protein: CASSLMSGNTEAFF
clone size: .; V gene: TRBV19; D gene: .; J gene: TRBJ1-3; CDR3 DNA: TGTGCCAGTAGTAGAGAAGCCGAGGTACCTCACTCTGGAAACACCATATATTTT; CDR3 protein: CASSREAEVPHSGNTIYF
clone size: .; V gene: TRBV6-4; D gene: .; J gene: TRBJ2-3; CDR3 DNA: TGTGCCAGCAGTGACTCGCACAGATACGCAACTTATTTT; CDR3 protein: CASSDSHRYATYF
clone size: .; V gene: TRBV28; D gene: .; J gene: TRBJ2-5; CDR3 DNA: TGTGCCAGCACCTTCGGCCGACAAGAGACCCAGTACTTC; CDR3 protein: CASTFGRQETQYF
clone size: .; V gene: TRBV4-1; D gene: .; J gene: TRBJ2-1; CDR3 DNA: TGCGCCAGCAGCCAAGGAATGACCGAGTACAATGAGCAGTTCTTC; CDR3 protein: CASSQGMTEYNEQFF
clone size: .; V gene: TRBV7-3; D gene: .; J gene: TRBJ1-6; CDR3 DNA: TGTGCCAGCTCCGCCGCGTGGTTGGGAGGTTCACCCCTCCACTTT; CDR3 protein: CASSAAWLGGSPLHF
clone size: .; V gene: TRBV27; D gene: TRBD2; J gene: TRBJ2-1; CDR3 DNA: TGTGCCAGCAGTTTAGCGGGGGGGTATTCCTACAATGAGCAGTTCTTC; CDR3 protein: CASSLAGGYSYNEQFF
clone size: .; V gene: TRBV6-5; D gene: .; J gene: TRBJ1-3; CDR3 DNA: TGTGCCAGCATGGGGGGAAACACCATATATTTT; CDR3 protein: CASMGGNTIYF
clone size: .; V gene: TRBV30; D gene: TRBD1; J gene: TRBJ1-4; CDR3 DNA: TGTGCCTGGAGTGTACAAGTGACAGGGGCTCTGCCGGAAAAACTGTTTTTT; CDR3 protein: CAWSVQVTGALPEKLFF
clone size: .; V gene: TRBV29-1; D gene: .; J gene: TRBJ1-2; CDR3 DNA: TGCAGCGTTGAAGATATTGGCAGAAATAGGGCTCCCGTCGGCTACACCTTC; CDR3 protein: CSVEDIGRNRAPVGYTF